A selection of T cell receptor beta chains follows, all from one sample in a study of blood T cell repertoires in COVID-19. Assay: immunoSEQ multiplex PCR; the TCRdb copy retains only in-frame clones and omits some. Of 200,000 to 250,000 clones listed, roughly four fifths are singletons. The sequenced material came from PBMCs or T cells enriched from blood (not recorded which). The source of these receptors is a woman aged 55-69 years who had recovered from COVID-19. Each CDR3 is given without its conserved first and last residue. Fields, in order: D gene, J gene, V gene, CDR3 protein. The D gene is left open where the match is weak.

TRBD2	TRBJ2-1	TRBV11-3	ASSESGGSSYNEQF
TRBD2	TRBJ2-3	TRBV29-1	SVAQRGRGADTQY
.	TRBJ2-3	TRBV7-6	ASSLYVRVGPDTQY
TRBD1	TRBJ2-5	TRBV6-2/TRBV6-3	ASSSAQGGRTQY
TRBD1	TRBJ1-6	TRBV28	ASSFGRGSSPLH
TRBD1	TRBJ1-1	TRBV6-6	ASSSPTGGTEAF
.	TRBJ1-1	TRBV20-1	SAFEKVEAF
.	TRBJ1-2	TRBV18	ASSPNEGYT
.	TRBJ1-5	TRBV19	ASTDAGMGQPQH
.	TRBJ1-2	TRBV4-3	ASSQIGQYGYT
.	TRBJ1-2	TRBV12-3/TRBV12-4	ASVESNYGYT
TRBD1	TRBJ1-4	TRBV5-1	ASSLPGQGGEKLF
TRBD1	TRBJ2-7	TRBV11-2	ASTPNSGTGGYEQY
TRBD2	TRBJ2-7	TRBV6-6	ASSYAGLADEQY
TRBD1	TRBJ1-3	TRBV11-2	ASSLGTTGGNTIY
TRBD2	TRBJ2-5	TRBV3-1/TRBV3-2	ASTSIGLAGEETQY
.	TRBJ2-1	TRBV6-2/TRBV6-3	ASSPSGYSNEQF
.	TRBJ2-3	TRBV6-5	ASSLERTDTQY
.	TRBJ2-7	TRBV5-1	ASTPGTQTYEQY
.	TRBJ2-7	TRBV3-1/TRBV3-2	ASSLQTYEQY
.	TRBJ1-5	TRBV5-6	ASRVWLSNQPQH
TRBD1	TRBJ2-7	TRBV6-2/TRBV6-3	ASSYSRDRGPHEQY
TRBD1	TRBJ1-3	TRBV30	AWTTGGGGNTIY
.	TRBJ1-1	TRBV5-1	ASRQSTGGNTEAF
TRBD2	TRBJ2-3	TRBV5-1	ASSLRPSGSTDTQY
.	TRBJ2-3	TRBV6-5	ASLDWSTDTQY
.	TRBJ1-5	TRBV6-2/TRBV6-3	ASSRGGLDQPQH
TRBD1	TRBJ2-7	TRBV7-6	ASSFVRTGGGGEQY
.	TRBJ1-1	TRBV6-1	ASSEALTVVEAF
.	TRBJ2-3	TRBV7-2	ASSLAGGTSTDTQY
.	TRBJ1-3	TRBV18	ASSPMSGSGNTIY
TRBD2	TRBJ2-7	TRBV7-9	ASSTSGSREQY
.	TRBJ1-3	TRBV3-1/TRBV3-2	ASSQREGAGNTIY
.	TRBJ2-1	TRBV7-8	ASSFGRFNEQF
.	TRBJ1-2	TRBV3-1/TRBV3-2	ASSQATGSTGYT
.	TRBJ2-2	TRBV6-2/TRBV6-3	ASSRGLTGELF
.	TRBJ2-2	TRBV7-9	ASSPQGYGELF
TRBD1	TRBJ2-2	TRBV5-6	ASSEVGQGTHGELF
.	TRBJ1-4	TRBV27	ASSFRGGEKLF
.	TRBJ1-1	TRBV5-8	ASVWASNTEAF
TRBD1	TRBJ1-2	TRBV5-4	ASSLEGANGYT
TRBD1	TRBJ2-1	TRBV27	ASSQRQGYEQF
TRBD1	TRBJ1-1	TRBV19	ASSDRLNTEAF
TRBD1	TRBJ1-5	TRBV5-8	ASSLEGGTGPQH
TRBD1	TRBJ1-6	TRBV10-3	AISETDRENSPLH
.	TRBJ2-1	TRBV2	ASSPTGNSYNEQF
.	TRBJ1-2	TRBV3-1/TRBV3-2	ASSQRREGNYGYT
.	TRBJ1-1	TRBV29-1	SVEGPRQNGEAF
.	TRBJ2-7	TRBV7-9	ASSIGGRSYEQY
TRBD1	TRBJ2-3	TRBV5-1	ASSGTGTDTQY
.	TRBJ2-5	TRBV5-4	ASSLDATPQY
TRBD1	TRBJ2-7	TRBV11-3	ASSSTGDSYEQY
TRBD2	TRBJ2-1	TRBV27	ASRHGGNEQF
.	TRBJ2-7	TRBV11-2	ASSLGLASDEQY
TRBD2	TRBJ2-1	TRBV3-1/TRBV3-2	ASSKGILASGKGEQF
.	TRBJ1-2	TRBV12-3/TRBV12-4	ASSLRENYGYT
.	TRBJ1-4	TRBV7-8	ASSFFGGVGEKLF
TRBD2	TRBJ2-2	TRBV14	ASSQVRAGGSAGELF
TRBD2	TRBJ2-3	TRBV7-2	ASSPGTSGPPDTQY